This T cell receptor beta chain is drawn from a study of blood T cell repertoires in COVID-19. The germline CDR1 and CDR2 sequences are LNHDA and SQIVND (reference sequence). The junction had 10 bases not matched to a gene; V was cut back by 10 bases and J by 12 bases. This CDR3 region has 11 residues. Authors' analysis steps: Cell counts per sample came from amplifying reference gene primers. Assay used: immunoSEQ multiplex PCR; TCRdb lists only in-frame clones, some missing. Clone size and V and J calls were adopted from that table, with D and trimming inferred from the DNA. Of about 480,000 clones in the sample, about 85% were seen once. Adults between roughly 18 and 89 years of age took part from about two dozen US areas.

V gene TRBV19 combines with J gene TRBJ2-3, with TRBD2 matching 7 bases. Sequencing was done on a sample of PBMCs or T cells enriched from blood (not recorded which). This sequence was found in a woman aged 55-75 years who had recovered from COVID-19. CDR3: CAIPWGGTQYF. CDR3 coding DNA: TGTGCCATCCCATGGGGGGGTACCCAGTATTTT.